The following is a T cell receptor (beta chain) sequence with its context. The CDR3 loop spans 13 amino acids. Germline trimming cut 3 bases from V and 6 bases from J; bases unmatched to any gene: 5. Germline values: CDR1 GTSNPN, CDR2 SVGIG (reference sequence). This entry belongs to a study of T cell clones after liver transplantation. Study background: TCRbeta sequencing after a pre-transplant mixed lymphocyte reaction identified graft-donor-reactive clones, later tracked in post-transplant blood.

Method: immunoSEQ multiplex PCR; TCRdb's copy keeps in-frame clones and lacks some. This repertoire shows 15,000 or so clones, approximately 81% found once; its top ten account for approximately 28%. Sequencing used CD8+ T cells from blood, obtained approximately 43 months after liver transplant. The chain combines TRBV30 with TRBJ2-4; 7 bases fit TRBD2. The sequence derives from a human patient who received a liver transplant. Some T cells here may be from the graft donor. For the CDR3, the DNA is TGTGCCTGGAGCGGGACTAATATAAACATTCAGTACTTC. This encodes CAWSGTNINIQYF.